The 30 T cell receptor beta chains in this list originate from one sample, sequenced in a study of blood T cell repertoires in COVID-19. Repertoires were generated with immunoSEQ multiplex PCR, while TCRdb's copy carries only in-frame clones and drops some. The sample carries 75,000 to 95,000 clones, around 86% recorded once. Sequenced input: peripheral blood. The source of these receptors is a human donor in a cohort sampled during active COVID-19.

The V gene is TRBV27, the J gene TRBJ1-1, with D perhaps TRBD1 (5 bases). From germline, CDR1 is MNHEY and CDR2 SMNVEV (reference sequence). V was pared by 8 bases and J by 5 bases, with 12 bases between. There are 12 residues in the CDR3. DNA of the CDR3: TGTGCCAGCGCTGGGGGGGGGACTGAAGCTTTCTTT. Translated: CASAGGGTEAFF.

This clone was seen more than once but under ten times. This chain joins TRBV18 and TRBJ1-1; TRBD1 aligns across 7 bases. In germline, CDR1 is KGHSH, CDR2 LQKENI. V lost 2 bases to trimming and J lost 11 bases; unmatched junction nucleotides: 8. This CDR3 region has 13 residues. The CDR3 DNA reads TGTGCCAGCTCACCATCTTCAGGGGGGAGTGCTTTCTTT. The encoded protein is CASSPSSGGSAFF.

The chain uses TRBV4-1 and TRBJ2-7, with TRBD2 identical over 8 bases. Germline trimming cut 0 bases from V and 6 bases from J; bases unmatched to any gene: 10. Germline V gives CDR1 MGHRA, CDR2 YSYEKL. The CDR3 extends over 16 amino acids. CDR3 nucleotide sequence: TGCGCCAGCAGCCAAGACCCGGGACTAGGGTCGCTCGAGCAGTACTTC. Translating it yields CASSQDPGLGSLEQYF.

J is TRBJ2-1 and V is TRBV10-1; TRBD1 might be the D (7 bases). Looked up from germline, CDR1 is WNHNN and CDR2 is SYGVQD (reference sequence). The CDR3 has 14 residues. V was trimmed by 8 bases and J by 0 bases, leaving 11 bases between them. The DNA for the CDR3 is TGCGCCAGCCGGGGGACAGACTCCTACAATGAGCAGTTCTTC. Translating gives CASRGTDSYNEQFF.

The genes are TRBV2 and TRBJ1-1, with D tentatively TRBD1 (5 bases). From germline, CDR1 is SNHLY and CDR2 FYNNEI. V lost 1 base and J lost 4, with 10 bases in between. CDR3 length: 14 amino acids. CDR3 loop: CASSEVDSRTEAFF. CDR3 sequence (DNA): TGTGCCAGCAGTGAAGTTGACAGTCGCACTGAAGCTTTCTTT.

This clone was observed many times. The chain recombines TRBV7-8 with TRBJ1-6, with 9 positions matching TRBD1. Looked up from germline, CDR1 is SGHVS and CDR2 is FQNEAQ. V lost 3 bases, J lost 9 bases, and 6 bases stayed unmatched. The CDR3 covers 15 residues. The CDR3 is CASSFNRGRVSPLHF. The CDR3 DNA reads TGTGCCAGCAGCTTTAACAGGGGGCGCGTTTCACCCCTCCACTTT.

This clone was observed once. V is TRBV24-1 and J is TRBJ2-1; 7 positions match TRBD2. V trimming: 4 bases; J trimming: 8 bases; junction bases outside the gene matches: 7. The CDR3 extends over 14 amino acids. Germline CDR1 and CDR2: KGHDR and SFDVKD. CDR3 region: CATSDPSGRDEQFF. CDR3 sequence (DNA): TGTGCCACCAGTGACCCCTCGGGGAGGGATGAGCAGTTCTTC.

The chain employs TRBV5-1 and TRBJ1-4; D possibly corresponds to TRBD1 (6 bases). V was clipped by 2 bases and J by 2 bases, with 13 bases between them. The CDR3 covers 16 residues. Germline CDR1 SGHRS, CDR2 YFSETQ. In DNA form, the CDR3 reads TGCGCCAGCAGCTTATGGGGGCGCTCTACTAATGAAAAACTGTTTTTT. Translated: CASSLWGRSTNEKLFF.

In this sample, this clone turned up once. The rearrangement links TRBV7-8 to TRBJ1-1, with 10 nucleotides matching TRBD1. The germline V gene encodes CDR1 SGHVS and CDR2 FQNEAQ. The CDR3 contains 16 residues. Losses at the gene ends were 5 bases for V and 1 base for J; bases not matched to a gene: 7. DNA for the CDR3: TGTGCCAGCAGCCCCGGACAGGGGGAACCGAACACTGAAGCTTTCTTT. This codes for CASSPGQGEPNTEAFF.

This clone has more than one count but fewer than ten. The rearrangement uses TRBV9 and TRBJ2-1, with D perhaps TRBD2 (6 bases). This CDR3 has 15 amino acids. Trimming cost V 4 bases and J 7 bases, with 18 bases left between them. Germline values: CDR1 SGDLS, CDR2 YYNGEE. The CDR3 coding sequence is TGTGCCAGCAGCTATATGGGACTCTCCGGGAATGAGCAGTTCTTC. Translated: CASSYMGLSGNEQFF.

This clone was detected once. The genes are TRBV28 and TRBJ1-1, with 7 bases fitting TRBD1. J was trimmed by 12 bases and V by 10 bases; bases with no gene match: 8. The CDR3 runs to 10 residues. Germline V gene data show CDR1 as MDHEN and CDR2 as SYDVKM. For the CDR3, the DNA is TGTGCCACCCTACAGGGGTCTACTTTCTTT. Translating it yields CATLQGSTFF.

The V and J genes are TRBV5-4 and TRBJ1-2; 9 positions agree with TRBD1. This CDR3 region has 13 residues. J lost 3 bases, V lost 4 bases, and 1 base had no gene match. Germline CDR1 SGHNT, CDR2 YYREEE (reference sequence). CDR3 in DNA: TGTGCCAGCAGCGGACAGGGGCACTATGGCTACACCTTC. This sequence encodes CASSGQGHYGYTF. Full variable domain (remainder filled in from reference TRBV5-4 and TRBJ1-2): ETGVTQSPTHLIKTRGQQVTLRCSSQSGHNTVSWYQQALGQGPQFIFQYYREEENGRGNFPPRFSGLQFPNYSSELNVNALELDDSALYLCASSGQGHYGYTFGSGTRLTVV.

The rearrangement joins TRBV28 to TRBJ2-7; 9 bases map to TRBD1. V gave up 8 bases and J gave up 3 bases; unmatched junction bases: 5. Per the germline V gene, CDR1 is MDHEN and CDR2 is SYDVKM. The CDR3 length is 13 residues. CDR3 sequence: CASLTGGRYEQYF. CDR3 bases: TGTGCCAGCTTGACAGGGGGACGCTACGAGCAGTACTTC. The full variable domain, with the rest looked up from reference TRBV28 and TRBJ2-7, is DVKVTQSSRYLVKRTGEKVFLECVQDMDHENMFWYRQDPGLGLRLIYFSYDVKMKEKGDIPEGYSVSREKKERFSLILESASTNQTSMYLCASLTGGRYEQYFGPGTRLTVT.

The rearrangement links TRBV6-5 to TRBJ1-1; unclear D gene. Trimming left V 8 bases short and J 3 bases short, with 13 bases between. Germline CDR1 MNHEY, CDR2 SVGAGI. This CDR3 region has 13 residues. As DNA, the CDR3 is TGTGCCAGCCTACGAGCGGGTGACACTGAAGCTTTCTTT. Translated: CASLRAGDTEAFF.

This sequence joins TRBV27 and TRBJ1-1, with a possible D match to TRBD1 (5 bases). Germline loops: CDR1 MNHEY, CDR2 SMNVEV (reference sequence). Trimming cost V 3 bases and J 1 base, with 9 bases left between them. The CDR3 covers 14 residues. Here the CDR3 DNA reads TGTGCCAGCAGTTTCAGGGCTACGAACACTGAAGCTTTCTTT. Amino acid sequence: CASSFRATNTEAFF.

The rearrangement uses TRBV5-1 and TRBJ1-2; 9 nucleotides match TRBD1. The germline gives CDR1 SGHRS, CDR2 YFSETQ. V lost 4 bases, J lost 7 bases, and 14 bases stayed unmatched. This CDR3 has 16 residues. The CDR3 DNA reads TGCGCCAGCAGCACCGGACAGGGGAGCTCCGATTCTGGCTACACCTTC. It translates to CASSTGQGSSDSGYTF.

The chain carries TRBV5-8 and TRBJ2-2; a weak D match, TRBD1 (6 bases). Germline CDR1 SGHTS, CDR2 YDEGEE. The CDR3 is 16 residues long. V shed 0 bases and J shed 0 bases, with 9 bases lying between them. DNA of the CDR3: TGTGCCAGCAGCTTGGTGGGGGCCCCGAACACCGGGGAGCTGTTTTTT. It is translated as CASSLVGAPNTGELFF.

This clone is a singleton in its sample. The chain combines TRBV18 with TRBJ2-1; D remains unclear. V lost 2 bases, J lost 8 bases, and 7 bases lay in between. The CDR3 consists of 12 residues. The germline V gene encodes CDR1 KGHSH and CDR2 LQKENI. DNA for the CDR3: TGTGCCAGCTCACCAGTACGGGATGAGCAGTTCTTC. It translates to CASSPVRDEQFF.

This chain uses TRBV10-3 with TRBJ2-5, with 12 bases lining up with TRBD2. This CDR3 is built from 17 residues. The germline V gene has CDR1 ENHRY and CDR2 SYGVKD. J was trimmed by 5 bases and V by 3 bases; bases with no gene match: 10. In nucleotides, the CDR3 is TGTGCCATCAGTGATCCGGCTAGCGGGGGGGCATATGAGACCCAGTACTTC. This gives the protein CAISDPASGGAYETQYF.

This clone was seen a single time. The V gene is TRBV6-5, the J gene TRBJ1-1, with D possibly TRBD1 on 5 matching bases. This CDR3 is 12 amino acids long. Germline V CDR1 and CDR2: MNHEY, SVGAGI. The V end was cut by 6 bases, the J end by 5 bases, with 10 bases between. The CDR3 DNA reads TGTGCCAGCAGCCTAGGGGATACTGAAGCTTTCTTT. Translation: CASSLGDTEAFF.

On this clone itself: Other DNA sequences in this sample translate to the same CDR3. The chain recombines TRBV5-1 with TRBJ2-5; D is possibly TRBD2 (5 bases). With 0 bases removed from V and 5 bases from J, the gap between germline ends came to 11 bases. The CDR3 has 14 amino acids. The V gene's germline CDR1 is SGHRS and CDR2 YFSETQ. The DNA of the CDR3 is TGCGCCAGCAGCTTGGCTACGGGATCCGAGACCCAGTACTTC. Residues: CASSLATGSETQYF.

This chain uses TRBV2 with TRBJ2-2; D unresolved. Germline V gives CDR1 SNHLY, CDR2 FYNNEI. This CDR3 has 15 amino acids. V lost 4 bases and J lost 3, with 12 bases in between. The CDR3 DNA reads TGTGCCAGCAGTGTAGAGGTTCTTGACACCGGGGAGCTGTTTTTT. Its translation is CASSVEVLDTGELFF.

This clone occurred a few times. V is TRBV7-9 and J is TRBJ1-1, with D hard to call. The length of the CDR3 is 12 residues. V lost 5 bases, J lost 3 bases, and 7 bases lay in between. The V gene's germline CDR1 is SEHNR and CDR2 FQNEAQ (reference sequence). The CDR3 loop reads CASSTSHTEAFF. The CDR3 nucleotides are TGTGCCAGCAGCACTTCCCACACTGAAGCTTTCTTT.

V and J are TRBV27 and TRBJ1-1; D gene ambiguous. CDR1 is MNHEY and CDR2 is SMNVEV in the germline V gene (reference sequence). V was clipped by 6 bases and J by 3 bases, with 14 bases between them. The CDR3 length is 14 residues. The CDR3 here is CASRTLLRDTEAFF. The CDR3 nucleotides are TGTGCCAGCAGGACCCTGTTGAGGGACACTGAAGCTTTCTTT.

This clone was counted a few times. The CDR3 loop reads CASGRDRDSPLHF. The CDR3 bases are TGCGCCAGCGGTCGGGACAGGGATTCACCCCTCCACTTT. The V gene is TRBV10-2, the J gene TRBJ1-6, with 9 nucleotides matching TRBD1. CDR1 is WSHSY, CDR2 SAAADI, per germline. The V gene end was trimmed by 8 bases and the J gene end by 8 bases; junction bases not matched to a gene: 4. The CDR3 runs to 13 residues.

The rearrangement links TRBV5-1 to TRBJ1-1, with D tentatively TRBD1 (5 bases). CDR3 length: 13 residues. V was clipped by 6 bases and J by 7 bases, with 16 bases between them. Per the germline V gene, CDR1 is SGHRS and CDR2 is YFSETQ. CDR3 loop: CASTGSGGGEAFF. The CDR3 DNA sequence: TGCGCCAGCACAGGTTCCGGGGGAGGTGAAGCTTTCTTT. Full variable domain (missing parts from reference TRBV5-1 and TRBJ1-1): KAGVTQTPRYLIKTRGQQVTLSCSPISGHRSVSWYQQTPGQGLQFLFEYFSETQRNKGNFPGRFSGRQFSNSRSEMNVSTLELGDSALYLCASTGSGGGEAFFGQGTRLTVV.

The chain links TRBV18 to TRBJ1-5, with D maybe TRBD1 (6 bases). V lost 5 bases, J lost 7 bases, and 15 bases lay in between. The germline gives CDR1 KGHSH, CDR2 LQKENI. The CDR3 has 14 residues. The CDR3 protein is CASSFAGEGQPQHF. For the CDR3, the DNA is TGTGCCAGCTCATTTGCAGGGGAAGGACAGCCCCAGCATTTT. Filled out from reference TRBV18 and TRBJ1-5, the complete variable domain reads NAGVMQNPRHLVRRRGQEARLRCSPMKGHSHVYWYRQLPEEGLKFMVYLQKENIIDESGMPKERFSAEFPKEGPSILRIQQVVRGDSAAYFCASSFAGEGQPQHFGDGTRLSIL.

The CDR3 spells CASSVGGGAGNEQFF. CDR3 nucleotides: TGTGCCAGCAGCGTAGGCGGGGGGGCCGGAAATGAGCAGTTCTTC. This sequence joins TRBV9 and TRBJ2-1; 9 positions agree with TRBD2. V lost 0 bases to trimming and J lost 7 bases; unmatched junction nucleotides: 5. The length of the CDR3 is 15 residues. The V gene's germline CDR1 is SGDLS and CDR2 YYNGEE.

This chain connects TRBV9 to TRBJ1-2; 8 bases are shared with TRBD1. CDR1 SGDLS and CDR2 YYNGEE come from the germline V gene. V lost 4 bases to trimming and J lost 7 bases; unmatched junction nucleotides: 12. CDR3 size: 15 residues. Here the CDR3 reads CASSQGQALRGGYTF. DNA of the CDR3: TGTGCCAGCAGCCAGGGACAGGCCCTTAGGGGTGGCTACACCTTC.

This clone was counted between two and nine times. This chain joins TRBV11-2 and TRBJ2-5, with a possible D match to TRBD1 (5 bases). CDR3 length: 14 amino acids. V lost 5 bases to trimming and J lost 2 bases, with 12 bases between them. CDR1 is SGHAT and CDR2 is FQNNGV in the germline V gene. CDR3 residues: CASSPGILQETQYF. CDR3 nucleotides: TGTGCCAGCAGCCCAGGGATATTACAAGAGACCCAGTACTTC.